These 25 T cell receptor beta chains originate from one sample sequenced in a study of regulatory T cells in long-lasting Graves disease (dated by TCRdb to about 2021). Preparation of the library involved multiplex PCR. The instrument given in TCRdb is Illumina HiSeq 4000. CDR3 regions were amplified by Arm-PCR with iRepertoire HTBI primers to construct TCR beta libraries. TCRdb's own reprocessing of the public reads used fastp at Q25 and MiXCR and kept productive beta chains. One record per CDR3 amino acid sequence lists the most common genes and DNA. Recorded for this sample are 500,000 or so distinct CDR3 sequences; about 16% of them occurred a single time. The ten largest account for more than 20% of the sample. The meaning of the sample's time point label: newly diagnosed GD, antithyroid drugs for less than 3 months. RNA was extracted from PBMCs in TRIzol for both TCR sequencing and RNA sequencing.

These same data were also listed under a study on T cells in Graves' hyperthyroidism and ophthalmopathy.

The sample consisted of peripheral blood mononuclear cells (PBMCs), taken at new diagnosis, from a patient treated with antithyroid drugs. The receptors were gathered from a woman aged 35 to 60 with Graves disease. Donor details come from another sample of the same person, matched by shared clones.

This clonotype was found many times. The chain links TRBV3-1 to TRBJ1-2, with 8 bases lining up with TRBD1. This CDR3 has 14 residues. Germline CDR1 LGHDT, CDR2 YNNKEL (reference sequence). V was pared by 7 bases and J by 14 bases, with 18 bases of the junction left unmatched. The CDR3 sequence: CASNNEGQANAETF. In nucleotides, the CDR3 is TGTGCCAGCAACAATGAGGGACAGGCCAATGCGGAGACCTTC.

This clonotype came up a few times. The CDR3 nucleotides are TGTGCCAGCATCCAAGTCCCCAGCCCAACTCAACAGCCCCAGCATTTT. Protein: CASIQVPSPTQQPQHF. V and J are TRBV28 and TRBJ1-5; D gene ambiguous. In germline, CDR1 is MDHEN, CDR2 SYDVKM. The CDR3 covers 16 residues. Deletions cut 7 bases from V and 7 bases from J, with 23 bases between.

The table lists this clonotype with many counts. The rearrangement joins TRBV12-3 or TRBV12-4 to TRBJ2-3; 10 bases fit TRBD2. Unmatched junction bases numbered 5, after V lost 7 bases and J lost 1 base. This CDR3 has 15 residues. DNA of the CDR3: TGTGCCAGCACCCTAGCGGGGGAAGGCACAGATACGCAGTATTTT. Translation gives CASTLAGEGTDTQYF.

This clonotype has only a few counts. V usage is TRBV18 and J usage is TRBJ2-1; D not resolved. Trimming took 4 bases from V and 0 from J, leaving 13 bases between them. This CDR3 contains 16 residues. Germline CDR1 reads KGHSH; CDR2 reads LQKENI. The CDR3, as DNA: TGTGCCAGCTCACAAAGGACGGCGAGCTCCTACAATGAGCAGTTCTTC. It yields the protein CASSQRTASSYNEQFF.

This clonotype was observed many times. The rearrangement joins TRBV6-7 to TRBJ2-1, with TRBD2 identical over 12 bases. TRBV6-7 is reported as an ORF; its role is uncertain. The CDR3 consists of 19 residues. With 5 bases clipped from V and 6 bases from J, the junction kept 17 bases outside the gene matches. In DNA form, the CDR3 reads TGTGCCAGCAGTCCAACCGGTCCTAGCGGGGGGGCCTGGGGCAATGAGCAGTTCTTC. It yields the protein CASSPTGPSGGAWGNEQFF.

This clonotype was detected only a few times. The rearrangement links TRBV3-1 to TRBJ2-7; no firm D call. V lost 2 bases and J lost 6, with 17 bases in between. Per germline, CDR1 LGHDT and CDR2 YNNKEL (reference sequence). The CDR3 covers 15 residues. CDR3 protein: CASSQNVGNGGEQYF. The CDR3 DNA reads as TGTGCCAGCAGCCAAAACGTAGGGAATGGCGGCGAGCAGTACTTC.

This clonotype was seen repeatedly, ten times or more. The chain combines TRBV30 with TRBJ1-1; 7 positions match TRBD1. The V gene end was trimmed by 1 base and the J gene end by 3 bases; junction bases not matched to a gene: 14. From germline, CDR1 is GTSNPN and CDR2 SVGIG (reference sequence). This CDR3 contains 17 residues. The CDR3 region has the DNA TGTGCCTGGAGTGCGACTCGAAGACAGGGCCGCGACACTGAAGCTTTCTTT. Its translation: CAWSATRRQGRDTEAFF.

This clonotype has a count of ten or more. CDR3 coding DNA: TGTGCCAGCAGGTATGGACAGGGGGCTTACTACGAGCAGTACTTC. Amino acid sequence: CASRYGQGAYYEQYF. The rearrangement joins TRBV3-1 to TRBJ2-7, with 11 bases that match TRBD1. The CDR3 totals 15 residues. V gave up 6 bases and J gave up 3 bases; unmatched junction bases: 7. The germline gives CDR1 LGHDT, CDR2 YNNKEL (reference sequence).

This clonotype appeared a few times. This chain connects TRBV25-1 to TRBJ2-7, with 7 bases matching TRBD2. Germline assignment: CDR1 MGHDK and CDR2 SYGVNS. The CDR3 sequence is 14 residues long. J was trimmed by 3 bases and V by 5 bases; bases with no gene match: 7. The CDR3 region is CASSKSGTNYEQYF. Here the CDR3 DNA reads TGTGCCAGCAGTAAAAGCGGGACCAACTACGAGCAGTACTTC.

CDR3 DNA sequence: TGTGCCAGCAGCGAAGACAGGGTTGGCGAAAAACTGTTTTTT. It is translated as CASSEDRVGEKLFF. V and J are TRBV7-8 and TRBJ1-4; 7 positions agree with TRBD1. The junction had 8 bases not matched to a gene; V was cut back by 5 bases and J by 8 bases. CDR1 and CDR2 from the germline V gene are SGHVS and FQNEAQ. The CDR3 has 14 amino acids.

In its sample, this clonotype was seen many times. The CDR3 protein is CASGKRVTEAFF. CDR3 bases: TGTGCCAGCGGTAAAAGGGTCACTGAAGCTTTCTTT. V usage is TRBV2 and J usage is TRBJ1-1; no reliable D call. V lost 8 bases, J lost 4 bases, and 11 bases lay in between. The CDR3 is 12 amino acids. Germline assignment: CDR1 SNHLY and CDR2 FYNNEI.

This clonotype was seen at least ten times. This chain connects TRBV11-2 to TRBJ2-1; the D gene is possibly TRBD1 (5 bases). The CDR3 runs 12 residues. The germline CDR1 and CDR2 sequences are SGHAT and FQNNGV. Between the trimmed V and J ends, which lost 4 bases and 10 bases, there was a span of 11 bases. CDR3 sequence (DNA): TGTGCCAGCAGCTCGACAGCCGCCGAGCAGTTCTTC. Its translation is CASSSTAAEQFF.

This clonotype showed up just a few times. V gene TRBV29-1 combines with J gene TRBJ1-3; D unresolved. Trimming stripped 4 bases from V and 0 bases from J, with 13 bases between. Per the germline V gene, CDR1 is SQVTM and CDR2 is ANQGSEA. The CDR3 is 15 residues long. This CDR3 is CSVVWTGSSGNTIYF. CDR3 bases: TGCAGCGTTGTCTGGACGGGAAGCTCTGGAAACACCATATATTTT. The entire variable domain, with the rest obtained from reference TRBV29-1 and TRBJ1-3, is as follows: SAVISQKPSRDICQRGTSLTIQCQVDSQVTMMFWYRQQPGQSLTLIATANQGSEATYESGFVIDKFPISRPNLTFSTLTVSNMSPEDSSIYLCSVVWTGSSGNTIYFGEGSWLTVV.

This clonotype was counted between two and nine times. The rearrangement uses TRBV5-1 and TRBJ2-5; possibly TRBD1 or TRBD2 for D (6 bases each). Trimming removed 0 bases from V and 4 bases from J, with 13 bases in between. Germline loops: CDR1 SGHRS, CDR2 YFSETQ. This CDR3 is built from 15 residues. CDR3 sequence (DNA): TGCGCCAGCAGCTTGGAACGGGGGCCTCGAGAGACCCAGTACTTC. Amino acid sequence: CASSLERGPRETQYF.

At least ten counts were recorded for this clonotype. The CDR3 sequence is CASSFGVYNEQFF. For the CDR3, the DNA is TGTGCCAGCAGCTTCGGCGTGTACAATGAGCAGTTCTTC. The V gene is TRBV11-1, the J gene TRBJ2-1, with D hard to call. The ends were cut back, 3 bases at V and 4 bases at J, with 7 bases in the middle. Germline V gene lookup returns CDR1 SGHAT and CDR2 FQDESV (reference sequence). This CDR3 has 13 amino acids. The full variable domain, its missing parts supplied by reference TRBV11-1 and TRBJ2-1, is EAEVAQSPRYKITEKSQAVAFWCDPISGHATLYWYRQILGQGPELLVQFQDESVVDDSQLPKDRFSAERLKGVDSTLKIQPAELGDSAMYLCASSFGVYNEQFFGPGTRLTVL.

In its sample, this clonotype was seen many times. CDR3 sequence (DNA): TGTGCCTGGTTAAAGGGGGAGGTTGCTGAAGCTTTCTTT. Protein: CAWLKGEVAEAFF. This chain joins TRBV30 and TRBJ1-1, with D possibly being TRBD1 (6 bases). CDR1 GTSNPN and CDR2 SVGIG come from the germline V gene (reference sequence). Trimming cost V 5 bases and J 6 bases, with 16 bases left between them. This CDR3 has 13 amino acids.

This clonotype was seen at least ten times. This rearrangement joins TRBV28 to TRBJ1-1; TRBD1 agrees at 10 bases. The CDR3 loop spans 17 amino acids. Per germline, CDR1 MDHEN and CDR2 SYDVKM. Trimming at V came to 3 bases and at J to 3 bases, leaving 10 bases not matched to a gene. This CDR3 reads CASSLDDRGRVDTEAFF. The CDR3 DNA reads TGTGCCAGCAGTTTGGATGACAGGGGGCGAGTGGACACTGAAGCTTTCTTT.

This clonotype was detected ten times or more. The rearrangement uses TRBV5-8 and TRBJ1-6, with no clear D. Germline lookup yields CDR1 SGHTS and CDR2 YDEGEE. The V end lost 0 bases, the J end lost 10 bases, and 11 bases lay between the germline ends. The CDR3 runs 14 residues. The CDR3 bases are TGTGCCAGCAGCTTGGGGCCCTTAGTATCACCCCTCCACTTT. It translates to CASSLGPLVSPLHF.

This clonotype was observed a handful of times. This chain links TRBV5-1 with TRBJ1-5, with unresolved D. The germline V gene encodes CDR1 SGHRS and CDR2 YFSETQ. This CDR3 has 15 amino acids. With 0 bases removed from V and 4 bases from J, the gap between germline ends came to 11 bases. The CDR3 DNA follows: TGCGCCAGCAGCTTGGGGCAAAACGATAATCAGCCCCAGCATTTT. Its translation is CASSLGQNDNQPQHF.

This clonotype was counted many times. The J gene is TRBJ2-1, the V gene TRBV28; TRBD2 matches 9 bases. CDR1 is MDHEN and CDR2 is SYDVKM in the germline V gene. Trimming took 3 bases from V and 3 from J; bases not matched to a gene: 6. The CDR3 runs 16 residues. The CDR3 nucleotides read TGTGCCAGCAGTTTGGTAGGCGGGGGGGTCTACAATGAGCAGTTCTTC. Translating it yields CASSLVGGGVYNEQFF.

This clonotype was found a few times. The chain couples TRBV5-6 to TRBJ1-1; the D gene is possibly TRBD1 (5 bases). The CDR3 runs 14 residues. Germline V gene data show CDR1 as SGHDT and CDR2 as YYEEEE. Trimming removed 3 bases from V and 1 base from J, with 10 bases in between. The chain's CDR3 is CASSSTVANTEAFF. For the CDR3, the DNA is TGTGCCAGCAGCTCGACAGTAGCGAACACTGAAGCTTTCTTT.

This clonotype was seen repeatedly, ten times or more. The CDR3 region is CASSEMGGPEAFF. The CDR3 region has the DNA TGCGCCAGCAGCGAAATGGGGGGTCCGGAAGCTTTCTTT. The rearrangement uses TRBV5-1 and TRBJ1-1, with D tentatively TRBD1 (5 bases). The CDR3 is 13 residues long. V lost 4 bases and J lost 8, with 15 bases in between. Germline lookup yields CDR1 SGHRS and CDR2 YFSETQ.

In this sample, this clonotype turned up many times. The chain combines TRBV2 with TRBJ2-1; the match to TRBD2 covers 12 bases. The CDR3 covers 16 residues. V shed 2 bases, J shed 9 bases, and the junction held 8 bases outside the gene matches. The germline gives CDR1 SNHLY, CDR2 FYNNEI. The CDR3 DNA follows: TGTGCCAGCAGTGAATCGGGGCTAGCGGGGGGGCGTGAGCAGTTCTTC. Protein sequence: CASSESGLAGGREQFF.

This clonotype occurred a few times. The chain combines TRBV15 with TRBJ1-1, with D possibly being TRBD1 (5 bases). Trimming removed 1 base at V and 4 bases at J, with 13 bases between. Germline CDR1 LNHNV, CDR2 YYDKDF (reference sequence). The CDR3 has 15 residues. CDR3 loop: CATSRAPGMVTEAFF. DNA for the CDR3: TGTGCCACCAGCAGAGCTCCAGGGATGGTCACTGAAGCTTTCTTT.

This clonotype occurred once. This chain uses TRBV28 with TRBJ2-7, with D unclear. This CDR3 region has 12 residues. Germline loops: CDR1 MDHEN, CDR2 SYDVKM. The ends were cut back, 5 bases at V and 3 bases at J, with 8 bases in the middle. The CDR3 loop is CASSPQLYEQYF. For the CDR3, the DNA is TGTGCCAGCAGTCCACAGCTCTACGAGCAGTACTTC.